The 26 T cell receptor beta chains reported below all come from one sample, sequenced in a study of cytomegalovirus exposure and HLA in healthy donors. Use of 60 Vbeta and 13 Jbeta primers characterized the PCR. Data came from immunoSEQ multiplex PCR; TCRdb stores just in-frame clones and leaves some out. The sample has 150,000 to 250,000 clones; over 65% are singletons. The sequenced material came from PBMCs. The receptor source for this set is a boy younger than 10 in good health and CMV-seronegative.

The chain has TRBV5-1 and TRBJ2-3; 7 nucleotides match TRBD1. Per germline, CDR1 SGHRS and CDR2 YFSETQ. CDR3 size: 16 residues. Trimming took 0 bases from V and 2 from J; bases not matched to a gene: 6. The CDR3 protein is CASSLGQGISTDTQYF. In DNA, the CDR3 is TGCGCCAGCAGCTTGGGACAGGGCATCTCCACAGATACGCAGTATTTT.

The V call is TRBV5-1, the J call TRBJ2-5; the D gene is possibly TRBD2 (6 bases). The end of the DNA aligns better with TRBJ2-7, so the J call may be wrong. The CDR3 spans 16 residues. Germline assignment: CDR1 SGHRS and CDR2 YFSETQ. DNA for the CDR3: TGCGCCAGCAGCTTGGCCACGCGGGAAACCTCCTACGAGCAGTACTTC. Translation gives CASSLATRETSYEQYF.

The chain couples TRBV27 to TRBJ1-4; D perhaps matches TRBD1 (5 bases). Germline-derived CDR1 and CDR2 are MNHEY and SMNVEV (reference sequence). Deletions cut 1 base from V and 7 bases from J, with 10 bases between. The CDR3 has 14 amino acids. CDR3 in amino acids: CASSLLGGGEKLFF. The CDR3 nucleotides read TGTGCCAGCAGTTTATTGGGGGGTGGTGAAAAACTGTTTTTT.

This chain links TRBV6-1 with TRBJ1-3; no definite D call. This CDR3 has 14 amino acids. V was trimmed by 2 bases and J by 4 bases, leaving 9 bases between them. Germline-derived CDR1 and CDR2 are MNHNS and SASEGT. CDR3 in DNA: TGTGCCAGCAGTGAATTGGGGAGGGGAAACACCATATATTTT. It is translated as CASSELGRGNTIYF.

This sequence joins TRBV4-3 and TRBJ2-1; 12 nucleotides match TRBD2. Germline CDR1 LGHNA, CDR2 YSLEER. This CDR3 has 19 amino acids. After removal of 0 bases from V and 7 bases from J, the junction contained 13 bases not matched to a gene. CDR3 DNA sequence: TGCGCCAGCAGCCAAGACCCATACGGGGCTAGCGGGGGGGCTAATGAGCAGTTCTTC. Encoded protein: CASSQDPYGASGGANEQFF.

The J gene is TRBJ2-5, the V gene TRBV28, with 7 bases matching TRBD1. The J call is in doubt because the DNA end fits TRBJ2-7 better. Germline-derived CDR1 and CDR2 are MDHEN and SYDVKM. The CDR3 is 14 amino acids. CDR3 in amino acids: CASTPGQFSYEQYF. The CDR3 DNA follows: TGTGCCAGCACTCCGGGACAGTTTTCCTACGAGCAGTACTTC.

The chain carries TRBV19 and TRBJ1-2; 7 nucleotides agree with TRBD1. In germline, CDR1 is LNHDA, CDR2 SQIVND (reference sequence). CDR3 length: 13 residues. V lost 6 bases and J lost 7; bases outside the gene matches: 8. The DNA of the CDR3 is TGTGCCAGTAGCACTAACAGGGGTAGTGGCTACACCTTC. Its protein is CASSTNRGSGYTF.

This chain joins TRBV7-2 and TRBJ2-1; 7 positions match TRBD1. The CDR3 runs to 16 residues. The V gene end was trimmed by 5 bases and the J gene end by 6 bases; junction bases not matched to a gene: 13. CDR1 SGHTA and CDR2 FQGNSA come from the germline V gene. The DNA of the CDR3 is TGTGCCAGCAGCCTACCCACAGGGGCCCCTGGCAATGAGCAGTTCTTC. It translates to CASSLPTGAPGNEQFF.

This chain joins TRBV10-3 and TRBJ2-3; maybe TRBD2 (5 bases). Germline V lookup: CDR1 ENHRY, CDR2 SYGVKD. CDR3 length: 15 amino acids. Trimming stripped 6 bases from V and 2 bases from J, with 15 bases between. The CDR3 reads CAIRSGEGLTDTQYF. The CDR3 bases are TGTGCCATCAGATCCGGTGAGGGCCTCACAGATACGCAGTATTTT.

V gene TRBV18 combines with J gene TRBJ2-7, with 11 nucleotides matching TRBD1. The CDR3 totals 15 residues. Trimming at V came to 6 bases and at J to 2 bases, leaving 6 bases not matched to a gene. In germline, CDR1 is KGHSH, CDR2 LQKENI. CDR3 loop: CASSPGQGATYEQYF. In DNA, the CDR3 is TGTGCCAGCTCCCCCGGACAGGGGGCAACCTACGAGCAGTACTTC.

V and J are TRBV6-6 and TRBJ2-1; 7 bases are a match to TRBD1. From germline, CDR1 is MNHNY and CDR2 SVGAGI (reference sequence). There are 14 residues in the CDR3. V lost 5 bases, J lost 4 bases, and 5 bases stayed unmatched. The CDR3 sequence is CASSTRDSYNEQFF. Here the CDR3 DNA reads TGTGCCAGCAGTACCCGGGACAGTTACAATGAGCAGTTCTTC.

This clone was picked up a small number of times. This chain joins TRBV18 and TRBJ1-1; D gene ambiguous. V was shortened by 4 bases and J by 5 bases, with 11 bases between the two germline ends. This CDR3 contains 13 residues. CDR1 and CDR2 (germline): KGHSH, LQKENI. The CDR3 coding sequence is TGTGCCAGCTCACTACACCCGGGAACTGAAGCTTTCTTT. This sequence encodes CASSLHPGTEAFF.

This chain uses TRBV13 with TRBJ2-5, with TRBD1 as a possible D gene (6 bases). The CDR3 length is 13 residues. Looked up from germline, CDR1 is PRHDT and CDR2 is FYEKMQ (reference sequence). V was cut by 1 base and J by 3 bases, with 6 bases left in between. The CDR3 protein is CASSLDREETQYF. CDR3 nucleotide sequence: TGTGCCAGCAGCTTAGACAGGGAAGAGACCCAGTACTTC.

The V and J genes are TRBV18 and TRBJ2-2, with D perhaps TRBD1 (6 bases). CDR3 length: 15 residues. Between the trimmed V and J ends, which lost 5 bases and 5 bases, there was a span of 15 bases. Germline V gene data show CDR1 as KGHSH and CDR2 as LQKENI. In DNA, the CDR3 is TGTGCCAGCTCAGGTACAGGGTTGAGGACCGGGGAGCTGTTTTTT. Encoded protein: CASSGTGLRTGELFF.

On this clone: One junction end disagrees with the germline gene, perhaps due to a read error. In DNA, the CDR3 is TGTTCCAGAAACAATCCTTCGAACACCGGGGAGCTGTTTTTT. Its translation is CSRNNPSNTGELFF. The chain couples TRBV7-9 to TRBJ2-2, with D hard to call. This CDR3 region has 14 residues. Germline values: CDR1 SEHNR, CDR2 FQNEAQ (reference sequence). Drawing the rest from reference TRBV7-9 and TRBJ2-2, the complete variable domain is DTGVSQNPRHKITKRGQNVTFRCDPISEHNRLYWYRQTLGQGPEFLTYFQNEAQLEKSRLLSDRFSAERPKGSFSTLEIQRTEQGDSAMYLCSRNNPSNTGELFFGEGSRLTVL.

The chain uses TRBV7-8 and TRBJ2-7; D not resolved. CDR3 length: 13 amino acids. V was pared by 8 bases and J by 4 bases, with 15 bases between. Germline V gene data show CDR1 as SGHVS and CDR2 as FQNEAQ. The CDR3 sequence is CASGYLYGYEQYF. Written as DNA, the CDR3 is TGTGCCAGCGGTTACCTATACGGGTACGAGCAGTACTTC.

This CDR3 reads CASSWGRGPADTQYF. As DNA, the CDR3 is TGTGCCAGCAGCTGGGGAAGGGGGCCGGCAGATACGCAGTATTTT. This chain connects TRBV5-4 to TRBJ2-3, with 7 nucleotides matching TRBD1. Germline trimming cut 3 bases from V and 4 bases from J; bases unmatched to any gene: 8. The CDR3 spans 15 residues. Germline V gives CDR1 SGHNT, CDR2 YYREEE (reference sequence).

This chain uses TRBV6-4 with TRBJ2-3; 8 bases are shared with TRBD2. The germline V gene encodes CDR1 MRHNA and CDR2 SNTAGT. V was clipped by 3 bases and J by 4 bases; unmatched bases: 3. The CDR3 extends over 14 amino acids. CDR3 DNA: TGTGCCAGCAGTGAAAGCGGGGGCCCAGATACGCAGTATTTT. This sequence encodes CASSESGGPDTQYF.

The chain couples TRBV2 to TRBJ1-5; the D is unclear. The germline CDR1 and CDR2 sequences are SNHLY and FYNNEI. Trimming shortened V by 4 bases and J by 0 bases, and 10 bases separated the two germline ends. This CDR3 is built from 15 residues. CDR3: CASSAMRDSNQPQHF. Written as DNA, the CDR3 is TGTGCCAGCAGTGCGATGAGGGATAGCAATCAGCCCCAGCATTTT.

The chain has TRBV5-1 and TRBJ2-7; 7 bases align to TRBD1. The V gene end was trimmed by 1 base and the J gene end by 2 bases; junction bases not matched to a gene: 9. The germline V gene encodes CDR1 SGHRS and CDR2 YFSETQ. This CDR3 is 16 amino acids long. The CDR3 nucleotides read TGCGCCAGCAGCTTGACCGGGACAGTGGACCCCTACGAGCAGTACTTC. Translation: CASSLTGTVDPYEQYF. The full variable domain, rest sourced from reference TRBV5-1 and TRBJ2-7, is KAGVTQTPRYLIKTRGQQVTLSCSPISGHRSVSWYQQTPGQGLQFLFEYFSETQRNKGNFPGRFSGRQFSNSRSEMNVSTLELGDSALYLCASSLTGTVDPYEQYFGPGTRLTVT.

V gene TRBV28 combines with J gene TRBJ1-2; 8 positions match TRBD1. Trimming at V came to 6 bases and at J to 4 bases, leaving 4 bases not matched to a gene. CDR3 length: 13 amino acids. Looked up from germline, CDR1 is MDHEN and CDR2 is SYDVKM. The CDR3 DNA is TGTGCCAGCAGCCAGGGACAGGCCTATGGCTACACCTTC. As protein: CASSQGQAYGYTF.

The chain has TRBV4-3 and TRBJ2-5, with 8 bases identical to TRBD2. With 1 base clipped from V and 4 bases from J, the junction kept 5 bases outside the gene matches. The CDR3 length is 15 residues. Germline loops: CDR1 LGHNA, CDR2 YSLEER. The chain's CDR3 is CASSQVLGGGETQYF. Here the CDR3 DNA reads TGCGCCAGCAGCCAAGTGCTCGGGGGGGGAGAGACCCAGTACTTC.

The chain couples TRBV29-1 to TRBJ2-2; the match to TRBD1 covers 7 bases. Trimming cost V 7 bases and J 0 bases; bases outside gene matches: 11. The CDR3 runs 16 residues. From germline, CDR1 is SQVTM and CDR2 ANQGSEA. CDR3 residues: CSAVEYGTANTGELFF. For the CDR3, the DNA is TGCAGCGCCGTGGAGTACGGGACAGCGAACACCGGGGAGCTGTTTTTT.

A few counts support this clone. V usage is TRBV7-2 and J usage is TRBJ2-3; D perhaps matches TRBD2 (7 bases). This CDR3 is built from 15 residues. Germline V CDR1 and CDR2: SGHTA, FQGNSA. Deletions cut 3 bases from V and 2 bases from J, with 12 bases between. CDR3 sequence reads: CASSFGGLNTDTQYF. CDR3 sequence (DNA): TGTGCCAGCAGCTTCGGGGGGCTGAACACAGATACGCAGTATTTT.

This chain links TRBV5-1 with TRBJ2-3; 9 bases agree with TRBD2. The CDR3 has 15 amino acids. Per the germline V gene, CDR1 is SGHRS and CDR2 is YFSETQ. V trimming: 4 bases; J trimming: 6 bases; junction bases outside the gene matches: 9. The CDR3 loop reads CASSPSGGLGDTQYF. For the CDR3, the DNA is TGCGCCAGCAGCCCCAGCGGGGGGCTCGGGGATACGCAGTATTTT.

J is TRBJ2-5 and V is TRBV7-3; possible D gene TRBD1, 5 bases. Germline assignment: CDR1 SGHTA and CDR2 FQGTGA. Trimming left V 5 bases short and J 5 bases short, with 27 bases between. This CDR3 has 18 amino acids. The CDR3 DNA reads TGTGCCAGCAGCCCCCAAGCCCAGGGCGTATGGATAGGGGAGACCCAGTACTTC. It is translated as CASSPQAQGVWIGETQYF. Looking up the rest from reference TRBV7-3 and TRBJ2-5 gives the full variable domain: GAGVSQTPSNKVTEKGKYVELRCDPISGHTALYWYRQSLGQGPEFLIYFQGTGAADDSGLPNDRFFAVRPEGSVSTLKIQRTERGDSAVYLCASSPQAQGVWIGETQYFGPGTRLLVL.